This T cell receptor (beta chain) was sequenced in a study of blood T cell repertoires in COVID-19. Study summary: The United States, Italy and Spain supplied acute and convalescent COVID-19 samples.

The CDR3 is 13 amino acids. V lost 8 bases and J lost 5, with 15 bases in between. Germline lookup yields CDR1 SNHLY and CDR2 FYNNEI. Measured with immunoSEQ multiplex PCR; TCRdb has only the in-frame clones, and not every one. Of approximately 200,000 clones listed, about 84% were seen once; the top ten hold under 2%. The sequencing sample was made of PBMCs or T cells enriched from blood (not recorded which). The TCR was taken from a man in his sixties who had recovered from COVID-19. The chain is built from TRBV2 and TRBJ1-1, with D possibly TRBD1 on 6 matching bases. The CDR3 region is CASQGHRKTEAFF. The CDR3 coding sequence is TGTGCCAGCCAGGGACACCGAAAGACTGAAGCTTTCTTT.